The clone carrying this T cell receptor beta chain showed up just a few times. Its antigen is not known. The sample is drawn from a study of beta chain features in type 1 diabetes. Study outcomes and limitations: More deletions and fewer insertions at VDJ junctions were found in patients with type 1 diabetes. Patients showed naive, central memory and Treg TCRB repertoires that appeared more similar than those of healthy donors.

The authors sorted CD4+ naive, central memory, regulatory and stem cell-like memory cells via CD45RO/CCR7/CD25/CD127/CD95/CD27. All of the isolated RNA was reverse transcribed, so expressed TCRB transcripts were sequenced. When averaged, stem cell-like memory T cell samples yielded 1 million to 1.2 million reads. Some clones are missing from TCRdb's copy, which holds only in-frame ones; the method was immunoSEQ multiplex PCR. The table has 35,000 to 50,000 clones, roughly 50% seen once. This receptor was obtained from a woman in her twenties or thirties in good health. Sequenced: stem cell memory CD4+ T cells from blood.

CDR3 residues: CASSPGQGSIYGYTF. The CDR3 nucleotides read TGTGCCAGCAGCCCCGGACAGGGCTCCATCTATGGCTACACCTTC. This chain uses TRBV5-4 with TRBJ1-2, with 8 positions matching TRBD1. CDR3 length: 15 amino acids. Germline lookup yields CDR1 SGHNT and CDR2 YYREEE (reference sequence). With 4 bases clipped from V and 4 bases from J, the junction kept 9 bases outside the gene matches.